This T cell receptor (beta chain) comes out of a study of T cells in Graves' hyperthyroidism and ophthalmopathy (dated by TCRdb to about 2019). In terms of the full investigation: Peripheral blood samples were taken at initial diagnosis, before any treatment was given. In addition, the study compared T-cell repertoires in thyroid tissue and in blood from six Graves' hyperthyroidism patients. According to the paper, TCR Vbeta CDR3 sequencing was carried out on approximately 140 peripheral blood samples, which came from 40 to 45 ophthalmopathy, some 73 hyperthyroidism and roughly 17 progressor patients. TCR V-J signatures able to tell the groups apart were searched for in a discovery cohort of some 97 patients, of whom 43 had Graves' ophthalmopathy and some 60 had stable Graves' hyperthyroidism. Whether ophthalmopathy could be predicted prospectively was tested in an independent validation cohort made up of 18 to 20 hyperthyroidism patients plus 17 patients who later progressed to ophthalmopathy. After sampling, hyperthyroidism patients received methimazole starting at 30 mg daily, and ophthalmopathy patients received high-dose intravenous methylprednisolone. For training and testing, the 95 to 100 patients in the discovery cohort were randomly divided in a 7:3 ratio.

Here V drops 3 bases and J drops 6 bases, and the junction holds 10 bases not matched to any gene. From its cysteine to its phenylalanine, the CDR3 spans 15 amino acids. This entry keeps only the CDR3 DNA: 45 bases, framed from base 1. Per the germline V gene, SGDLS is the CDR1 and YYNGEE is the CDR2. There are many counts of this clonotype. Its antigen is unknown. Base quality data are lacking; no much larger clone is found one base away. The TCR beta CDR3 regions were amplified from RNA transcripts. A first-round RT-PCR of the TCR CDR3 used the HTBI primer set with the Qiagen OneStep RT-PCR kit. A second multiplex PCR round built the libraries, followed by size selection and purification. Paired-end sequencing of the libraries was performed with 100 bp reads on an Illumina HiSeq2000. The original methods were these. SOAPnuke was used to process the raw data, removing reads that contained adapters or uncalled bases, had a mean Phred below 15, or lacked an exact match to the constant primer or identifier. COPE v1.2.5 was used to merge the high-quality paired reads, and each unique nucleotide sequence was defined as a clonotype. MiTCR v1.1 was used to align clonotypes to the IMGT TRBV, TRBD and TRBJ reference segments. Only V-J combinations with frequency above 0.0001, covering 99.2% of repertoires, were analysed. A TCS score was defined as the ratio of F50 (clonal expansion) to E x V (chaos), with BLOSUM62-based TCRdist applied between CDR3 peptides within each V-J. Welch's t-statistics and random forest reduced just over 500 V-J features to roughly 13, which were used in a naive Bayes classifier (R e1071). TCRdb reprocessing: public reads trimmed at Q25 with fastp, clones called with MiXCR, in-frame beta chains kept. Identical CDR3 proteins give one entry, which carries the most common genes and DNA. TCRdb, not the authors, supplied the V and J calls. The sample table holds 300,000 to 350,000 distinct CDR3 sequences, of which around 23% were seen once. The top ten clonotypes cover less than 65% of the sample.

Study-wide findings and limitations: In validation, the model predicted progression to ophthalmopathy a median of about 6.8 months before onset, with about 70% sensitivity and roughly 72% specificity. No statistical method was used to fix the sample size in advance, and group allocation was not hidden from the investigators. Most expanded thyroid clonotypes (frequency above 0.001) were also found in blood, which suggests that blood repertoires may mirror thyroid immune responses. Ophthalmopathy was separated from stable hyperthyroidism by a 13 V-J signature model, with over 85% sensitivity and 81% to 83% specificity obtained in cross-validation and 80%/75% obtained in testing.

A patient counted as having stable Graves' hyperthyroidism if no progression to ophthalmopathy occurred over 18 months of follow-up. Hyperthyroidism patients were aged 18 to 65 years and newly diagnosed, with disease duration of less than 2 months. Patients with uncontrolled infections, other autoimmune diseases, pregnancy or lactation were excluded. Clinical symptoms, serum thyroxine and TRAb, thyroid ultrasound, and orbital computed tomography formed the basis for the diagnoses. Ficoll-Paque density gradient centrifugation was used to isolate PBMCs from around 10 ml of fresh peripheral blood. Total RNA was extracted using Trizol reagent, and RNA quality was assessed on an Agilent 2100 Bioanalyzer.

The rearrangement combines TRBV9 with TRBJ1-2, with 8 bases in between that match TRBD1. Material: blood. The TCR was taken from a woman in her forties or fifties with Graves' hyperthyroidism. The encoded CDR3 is CASSGRGQVWNGYTF. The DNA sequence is TGTGCCAGCAGCGGTAGGGGACAGGTTTGGAATGGCTACACCTTC.